Here is one T cell receptor (beta chain) with its context. Its antigen is not identified. Other nucleotide sequences from this sample produce the same CDR3. Generated by immunoSEQ multiplex PCR, the TCRdb table keeps only in-frame clones and is missing some. Of about 2,500,000 clones listed, about 92% are singletons. The data are from a study of shared clonotypes between healthy human individuals. Study-wide findings and caveats: Generation probabilities of non-shared clonotypes were lower (relative to those shared by all four donors). The authors expected sequencing depth to affect clonotype sharing among donors.

The CDR3 is made up of 13 amino acids. Trimming removed 3 bases at V and 2 bases at J, with 5 bases between. CDR1 is LNHDA and CDR2 is SQIVND in the germline V gene (reference sequence). The clonotype comes from a man aged 18 to 30 in good health. What was sequenced was naive CD4+ T cells sorted from blood. This sample's subset: CD45RA+ positively selected. The rearrangement uses TRBV19 and TRBJ1-5; no clear D. The CDR3 sequence is CASSMEGNQPQHF. The CDR3, as DNA: TGTGCCAGTAGTATGGAGGGCAATCAGCCCCAGCATTTT. The full variable domain, with the rest looked up from reference TRBV19 and TRBJ1-5, is DGGITQSPKYLFRKEGQNVTLSCEQNLNHDAMYWYRQDPGQGLRLIYYSQIVNDFQKGDIAEGYSVSREKKESFPLTVTSAQKNPTAFYLCASSMEGNQPQHFGDGTRLSIL.